These 10 T cell receptor beta chains were sequenced from one sample in a study of post-analysis software for immune sequencing data. Unique molecular identifiers tagged the TCR beta cDNA libraries. Each CDR3 protein gets one entry after TCRdb re-called the PCR reads with MiXCR. The table lists approximately 730,000 distinct CDR3 sequences, around 42% of them singletons, with 4% to 5% in the top ten. Whole-study results and caveats: The five TRBV segments detected at higher frequency in patients than in controls included TRBV5-6, TRBV5-1 and TRBV20-1.

Their antigens are not known. Material for sequencing was blood. The receptor source for this set is a girl aged 5-17 years with multiple sclerosis.

The chain recombines TRBV6-2 or TRBV6-3 with TRBJ2-1; 9 bases are a match to TRBD1. The CDR3 is 16 residues long. Looked up from germline, CDR1 is MNHEY and CDR2 is SVGEGT. Trimming cost V 5 bases and J 6 bases; bases outside gene matches: 11. CDR3 bases: TGTGCCAGCAGTAGTACCGGGACAGGGTTCCCCAATGAGCAGTTCTTC. Amino acid sequence: CASSSTGTGFPNEQFF.

The chain combines TRBV5-1 with TRBJ2-2; unclear D gene. In germline, CDR1 is SGHRS, CDR2 YFSETQ. This CDR3 spans 14 amino acids. V lost 5 bases, J lost 6 bases, and 14 bases lay in between. This chain's CDR3 is CASRVLLSSGELFF. The DNA for the CDR3 is TGCGCCAGCAGGGTATTACTAAGCTCCGGGGAGCTGTTTTTT. Together with reference TRBV5-1 and TRBJ2-2, the CDR3 gives the full variable domain: KAGVTQTPRYLIKTRGQQVTLSCSPISGHRSVSWYQQTPGQGLQFLFEYFSETQRNKGNFPGRFSGRQFSNSRSEMNVSTLELGDSALYLCASRVLLSSGELFFGEGSRLTVL.

The V gene is TRBV7-2, the J gene TRBJ2-5, with 9 bases that match TRBD1. The DNA end favors TRBJ2-7, so the J call may be wrong. Germline assignment: CDR1 SGHTA and CDR2 FQGNSA. This CDR3 comprises 15 residues. CDR3: CASSIGTGLVYEQYF. The DNA of the CDR3 is TGTGCCAGCAGCATCGGGACAGGGCTCGTCTACGAGCAGTACTTC.

The sample holds a few counts of this clonotype. An end of the junction differs from the germline gene, which may be a read error. J is TRBJ2-7 and V is TRBV4-1; TRBD2 matches at 8 bases. The CDR3 covers 16 residues. Per germline, CDR1 MGHRA and CDR2 YSYEKL. The CDR3 loop is CASSQDSLAGGYAQYF. Written as DNA, the CDR3 is TGCGCCAGCAGCCAAGATAGCCTAGCGGGTGGGTACGCGCAGTACTTC.

Many counts were recorded for this clonotype. J is TRBJ1-1 and V is TRBV12-3 or TRBV12-4; D gene uncertain. V lost 6 bases to trimming and J lost 1 base, with 9 bases between them. The CDR3 spans 13 residues. CDR3 in DNA: TGTGCCAGCAGCTTAACCAGGAACACTGAAGCTTTCTTT. Protein product: CASSLTRNTEAFF.

The chain links TRBV7-2 to TRBJ2-7; D may be TRBD2 (6 bases). The CDR3 extends over 17 amino acids. V was trimmed by 3 bases and J by 0 bases, leaving 18 bases between them. In germline, CDR1 is SGHTA, CDR2 FQGNSA. In nucleotides, the CDR3 is TGTGCCAGCAGCTTGGGCCGAAGCGGGTACAGCTCCTACGAGCAGTACTTC. This sequence encodes CASSLGRSGYSSYEQYF.

This clonotype came up a few times. This chain uses TRBV4-3 with TRBJ2-1; TRBD1 or TRBD2 may be the D gene (6 bases each). Trimming pared 0 bases from V and 8 bases from J, leaving 23 bases between. The germline gives CDR1 LGHNA, CDR2 YSLEER. This CDR3 spans 18 amino acids. CDR3 sequence: CASSQDVESAMRGDEQFF. Written as DNA, the CDR3 is TGCGCCAGCAGCCAAGATGTGGAGAGCGCCATGAGGGGGGATGAGCAGTTCTTC.

CDR3 coding DNA: TGTGCCAGCAGTTCGTCGGGGTACTATGGCTACACCTTC. This translates into CASSSSGYYGYTF. This sequence joins TRBV12-3 or TRBV12-4 and TRBJ1-2; unclear D gene. V lost 4 bases and J 3 bases, leaving 9 bases between the germline ends. The CDR3 is 13 residues long.

The chain uses TRBV29-1 and TRBJ2-5; D gene uncertain. This CDR3 contains 12 residues. Germline V lookup: CDR1 SQVTM, CDR2 ANQGSEA. Between the trimmed V and J ends, which lost 4 bases and 1 base, there was a span of 7 bases. The CDR3, as DNA: TGCAGCGTTGGGTACTCCCAAGAGACCCAGTACTTC. Its translation: CSVGYSQETQYF. The entire variable domain, with the rest obtained from reference TRBV29-1 and TRBJ2-5, is as follows: SAVISQKPSRDICQRGTSLTIQCQVDSQVTMMFWYRQQPGQSLTLIATANQGSEATYESGFVIDKFPISRPNLTFSTLTVSNMSPEDSSIYLCSVGYSQETQYFGPGTRLLVL.

This clonotype has a handful of counts. The CDR3 DNA is TGCAGCGTTGGGCAGGCAGTCTCCTACAATGAGCAGTTCTTC. As protein: CSVGQAVSYNEQFF. The J gene is TRBJ2-1, the V gene TRBV29-1; D gene ambiguous. With 4 bases removed from V and 0 bases from J, the gap between germline ends came to 10 bases. CDR3 size: 14 residues. CDR1 and CDR2 from the germline V gene are SQVTM and ANQGSEA.